Listed here are 25 T cell receptor beta chains from one sample, sequenced in a study of T cell repertoires in cytomegalovirus infection. TCRdb reanalysed the reads using MiXCR and keeps one entry per CDR3 protein. The sample has more than 350,000 distinct CDR3 sequences, approximately 31% seen once; the top ten hold roughly 13%. Sequences were obtained from PBMCs. These receptors were collected from a human donor in good health (CMV status not recorded). Some clones in this sample may be carry-over from other donors' samples.

The chain links TRBV14 to TRBJ2-7; a possible D gene is TRBD2 (6 bases). The CDR3 runs to 15 residues. Germline V gives CDR1 SGHDN, CDR2 FVKESK. V dropped 4 bases and J dropped 3 bases, with 16 bases sitting between them. This chain's CDR3 is CASSRGGEVGYEQYF. CDR3 nucleotide sequence: TGTGCCAGCAGCCGCGGTGGGGAGGTAGGCTACGAGCAGTACTTC.

The chain has TRBV28 and TRBJ1-2; tentative D call: TRBD1 (5 bases). The CDR3 extends over 12 amino acids. Trimming cost V 6 bases and J 8 bases, with 13 bases left between them. Germline CDR1 reads MDHEN; CDR2 reads SYDVKM. Here the CDR3 DNA reads TGTGCCAGCAGCTTAGGGGTTCGCGGCTACACCTTC. This encodes CASSLGVRGYTF.

Details on this clonotype: Relative to the germline gene, one junction end is altered; a read error may explain this. The rearrangement uses TRBV6-6 and TRBJ1-2, with TRBD1 as a possible D gene (6 bases). Germline assignment: CDR1 MNHNY and CDR2 SVGAGI (reference sequence). The CDR3 extends over 15 amino acids. For the CDR3, the DNA is TGTGCCAGCAGTGGGGGGGGGGGGGCAAACTATGGCTCCACCTTC. It encodes CASSGGGGANYGSTF.

The chain links TRBV6-1 to TRBJ1-2; D is possibly TRBD1 (5 bases). CDR1 and CDR2 (germline): MNHNS, SASEGT. The V end was cut by 7 bases, the J end by 8 bases, with 17 bases between. The CDR3 is 13 residues long. The CDR3 here is CASIFSGESGYTF. The CDR3 nucleotides read TGTGCCAGCATCTTCTCGGGGGAGAGCGGCTACACCTTC.

The genes are TRBV24-1 and TRBJ2-6; D call uncertain. The V end lost 0 bases, the J end lost 1 base, and 6 bases lay between the germline ends. CDR3 size: 16 residues. Germline V lookup: CDR1 KGHDR, CDR2 SFDVKD. The DNA for the CDR3 is TGTGCCACCAGTGATTTGAACGCATCTGGGGCCAACGTCCTGACTTTC. It encodes CATSDLNASGANVLTF.

This chain joins TRBV28 and TRBJ2-2; a possible D gene is TRBD2 (7 bases). V was shortened by 6 bases and J by 2 bases, with 10 bases between the two germline ends. CDR3 length: 14 residues. Germline values: CDR1 MDHEN, CDR2 SYDVKM. DNA for the CDR3: TGTGCCAGCAGGGGGGGGCGAAACACCGGGGAGCTGTTTTTT. Protein: CASRGGRNTGELFF.

A few counts support this clonotype. The rearrangement uses TRBV7-9 and TRBJ2-2; 12 bases are shared with TRBD1. V shed 2 bases and J 7 bases; nucleotides not matched to a gene: 11. Germline assignment: CDR1 SEHNR and CDR2 FQNEAQ (reference sequence). The CDR3 runs to 18 residues. The CDR3 DNA reads as TGTGCCAGCAGCTTATTCCCCCCGGGACAGGGGGCGGACGGGGAGCTGTTTTTT. Translation: CASSLFPPGQGADGELFF.

Notes on this clonotype: This may arise from a read error, as a much more abundant clone is one base away. J is TRBJ2-5 and V is TRBV7-8; 9 bases agree with TRBD2. CDR1 and CDR2 from the germline V gene are SGHVS and FQNEAQ. This CDR3 comprises 18 residues. V shed 1 base, J shed 4 bases, and the junction held 13 bases outside the gene matches. Here the CDR3 reads CASSLGTSVGDGVETQYF. The CDR3 coding sequence is TGTGCCAGCAGCTTAGGGACTAGCGTGGGTGACGGAGTAGAGACCCAGTACTTC. Drawing the rest from reference TRBV7-8 and TRBJ2-5, the complete variable domain is GAGVSQSPRYKVAKRGQDVALRCDPISGHVSLFWYQQALGQGPEFLTYFQNEAQLDKSGLPSDRFFAERPEGSVSTLKIQRTQQEDSAVYLCASSLGTSVGDGVETQYFGPGTRLLVL.

Note on this clonotype: At one end the junction does not follow the germline gene, possibly because of a read error. This chain connects TRBV5-8 to TRBJ1-5; D uncertain. Germline V gene sequence: CDR1 SGHTS, CDR2 YDEGEE. The length of the CDR3 is 14 residues. CDR3 sequence reads: CASSKAFSNQPQHF. In nucleotides, the CDR3 is TGTGCGAGCAGCAAAGCATTTAGCAATCAGCCCCAGCATTTT.

On this clonotype itself: This may come from a read error, since a much larger clone is one base off. This sequence joins TRBV7-2 and TRBJ2-1; 9 bases agree with TRBD2. The CDR3 extends over 16 amino acids. Germline values: CDR1 SGHTA, CDR2 FQGNSA. CDR3 coding DNA: TGTGCCGGCAGCTTAATGGGTAGCGGGGGTTTTGGTGAGCAGTTCTTC. Residues: CAGSLMGSGGFGEQFF.

This clonotype was seen a few times. The CDR3 DNA is TGTGCCATCAGTGCCTGGACAGGCTACTACAATGAGCAGTTCTTC. Its translation is CAISAWTGYYNEQFF. The chain recombines TRBV10-3 with TRBJ2-1; 7 bases align to TRBD1. The length of the CDR3 is 15 residues. The germline V gene has CDR1 ENHRY and CDR2 SYGVKD. Trimming removed 4 bases from V and 3 bases from J; junction bases left unmatched: 6.

The rearrangement joins TRBV5-4 to TRBJ2-3, with 10 bases fitting TRBD2. Germline values: CDR1 SGHNT, CDR2 YYREEE (reference sequence). CDR3 length: 18 amino acids. V gave up 0 bases and J gave up 0 bases; unmatched junction bases: 7. The CDR3 spells CASSLGFQRGGSTDTQYF. Written as DNA, the CDR3 is TGTGCCAGCAGCTTGGGTTTCCAGCGGGGGGGAAGCACAGATACGCAGTATTTT. Variable domain in full (rest from reference TRBV5-4 and TRBJ2-3): ETGVTQSPTHLIKTRGQQVTLRCSSQSGHNTVSWYQQALGQGPQFIFQYYREEENGRGNFPPRFSGLQFPNYSSELNVNALELDDSALYLCASSLGFQRGGSTDTQYFGPGTRLTVL.

The gene calls are TRBV14 and TRBJ2-1; D uncertain. The CDR3 covers 14 residues. Germline values: CDR1 SGHDN, CDR2 FVKESK. V shed 1 base and J shed 9 bases, with 13 bases lying between them. In nucleotides, the CDR3 is TGTGCCAGCAGCCAAGTCCAGCGAGTTAGTGAGCAGTTCTTC. It translates to CASSQVQRVSEQFF.

V and J are TRBV5-1 and TRBJ1-6, with 8 bases matching TRBD1. The ends lost 2 bases at V and 3 bases at J; junction bases unmatched: 4. The CDR3 totals 16 residues. CDR1 is SGHRS, CDR2 YFSETQ, per germline. Here the CDR3 DNA reads TGCGCCAGCAGCTTACGAGGGACAGGCTATAATTCACCCCTCCACTTT. It encodes CASSLRGTGYNSPLHF. Complete variable domain (other parts from reference TRBV5-1 and TRBJ1-6): KAGVTQTPRYLIKTRGQQVTLSCSPISGHRSVSWYQQTPGQGLQFLFEYFSETQRNKGNFPGRFSGRQFSNSRSEMNVSTLELGDSALYLCASSLRGTGYNSPLHFGNGTRLTVT.

Remarks on this clonotype: Given a much more abundant clone one base away, this may be a read error. The chain joins TRBV7-3 to TRBJ2-1; 7 nucleotides line up with TRBD2. J gave up 5 bases and V 1 base, and 11 bases lay outside the gene matches. Per germline, CDR1 SGHTA and CDR2 FQGTGA. The CDR3 consists of 17 residues. CDR3 sequence reads: CASSLRTGGGSNNEQFF. CDR3 sequence (DNA): TGTGCCAGCAGCTTAAGGACTGGCGGGGGATCGAACAATGAGCAGTTCTTC. Full variable domain (missing parts from reference TRBV7-3 and TRBJ2-1): GAGVSQTPSNKVTEKGKYVELRCDPISGHTALYWYRQSLGQGPEFLIYFQGTGAADDSGLPNDRFFAVRPEGSVSTLKIQRTERGDSAVYLCASSLRTGGGSNNEQFFGPGTRLTVL.

The chain employs TRBV6-2 or TRBV6-3 and TRBJ1-1, with 8 nucleotides matching TRBD1. This CDR3 is 14 amino acids long. The trim removed 2 bases at V and 8 bases at J, leaving 7 bases unmatched. CDR1 and CDR2 (germline): MNHEY, SVGEGT. CDR3 DNA sequence: TGTGCCAGCAGTTACCTCCTTCAGGGGGCAGAAGCTTTCTTT. It codes for CASSYLLQGAEAFF.

This clonotype came up a few times. The chain couples TRBV7-8 to TRBJ1-3; D remains ambiguous. CDR1 SGHVS and CDR2 FQNEAQ come from the germline V gene. The CDR3 consists of 16 residues. Trimming shortened V by 1 base and J by 0 bases, and 10 bases separated the two germline ends. Written as DNA, the CDR3 is TGTGCCAGCAGCTTAGAAGCCGGGAACTCTGGAAACACCATATATTTT. This gives the protein CASSLEAGNSGNTIYF. The variable domain in full, completed from reference TRBV7-8 and TRBJ1-3, reads GAGVSQSPRYKVAKRGQDVALRCDPISGHVSLFWYQQALGQGPEFLTYFQNEAQLDKSGLPSDRFFAERPEGSVSTLKIQRTQQEDSAVYLCASSLEAGNSGNTIYFGEGSWLTVV.

The rearrangement joins TRBV6-4 to TRBJ1-5; D unresolved. CDR1 MRHNA and CDR2 SNTAGT come from the germline V gene. The V gene lost 4 bases and the J gene lost 5 bases, with 18 bases spanning the gap. CDR3 length equals 16 residues. The CDR3 region is CASSVTQTVRYQPQHF. The CDR3 bases are TGTGCCAGCAGTGTCACTCAGACGGTGCGTTATCAGCCCCAGCATTTT.

This clonotype was counted a single time. The rearrangement uses TRBV27 and TRBJ2-7; D may be TRBD1 or TRBD2 (7 bases each). Between the trimmed V and J ends, which lost 2 bases and 3 bases, there was a span of 14 bases. The germline V gene encodes CDR1 MNHEY and CDR2 SMNVEV (reference sequence). This CDR3 comprises 15 residues. The CDR3 loop reads CASSLEQGGLYEQYF. DNA of the CDR3: TGTGCCAGCAGTTTAGAGCAGGGGGGGCTCTACGAGCAGTACTTC.

This clonotype has only a few counts. The chain couples TRBV6-1 to TRBJ1-2, with D possibly TRBD1 on 6 matching bases. V was shortened by 6 bases and J by 5 bases, with 16 bases between the two germline ends. CDR1 and CDR2 (germline): MNHNS, SASEGT. The length of the CDR3 is 14 residues. The CDR3 sequence: CASRRKGGYYGYTF. CDR3 bases: TGTGCCAGCAGGAGGAAGGGGGGATATTATGGCTACACCTTC.

Only a few counts were recorded for this clonotype. V usage is TRBV4-3 and J usage is TRBJ1-5, with D unresolved. This CDR3 spans 15 amino acids. Germline CDR1 is LGHNA and CDR2 is YSLEER. Trimming removed 2 bases at V and 1 base at J, with 9 bases between. CDR3 sequence: CASSQYRISNQPQHF. CDR3 nucleotides: TGCGCCAGCAGCCAATATAGGATCAGCAATCAGCCCCAGCATTTT.

This clonotype was picked up many times. The genes are TRBV7-8 and TRBJ2-1; TRBD2 matches 7 bases. Unmatched junction bases numbered 17, after V lost 6 bases and J lost 6 bases. Looked up from germline, CDR1 is SGHVS and CDR2 is FQNEAQ. The CDR3 is 17 residues long. For the CDR3, the DNA is TGTGCCAGCAGATTCTTACGTGCTGGGGGGGTCAGCAATGAGCAGTTCTTC. As protein: CASRFLRAGGVSNEQFF.

The V call is TRBV6-1, the J call TRBJ2-7; D call uncertain. The CDR3 has 12 residues. Per germline, CDR1 MNHNS and CDR2 SASEGT. Trimming cost V 2 bases and J 6 bases, with 8 bases left between them. The CDR3 spells CASSEIDVEQYF. The DNA for the CDR3 is TGTGCCAGCAGTGAAATAGATGTCGAGCAGTACTTC.

This clonotype has just a few counts. J is TRBJ1-1 and V is TRBV4-1; D remains unclear. The germline gives CDR1 MGHRA, CDR2 YSYEKL. The CDR3 spans 15 residues. V was shortened by 0 bases and J by 0 bases, with 8 bases between the two germline ends. The CDR3 DNA sequence: TGCGCCAGCAGCCAAGATTGGCGAGTGAACACTGAAGCTTTCTTT. Translated: CASSQDWRVNTEAFF.

Concerning this clonotype itself: The junction departs from germline at one end; a sequencing error may be responsible. The CDR3 sequence is CASSTGTGISPLNF. The CDR3 region has the DNA TGCGCCAGCAGCACAGGGACAGGGATATCACCCCTCAACTTT. The V call is TRBV5-1, the J call TRBJ1-6, with TRBD1 matching 9 bases. The CDR3 runs 14 residues. Germline CDR1 SGHRS, CDR2 YFSETQ.